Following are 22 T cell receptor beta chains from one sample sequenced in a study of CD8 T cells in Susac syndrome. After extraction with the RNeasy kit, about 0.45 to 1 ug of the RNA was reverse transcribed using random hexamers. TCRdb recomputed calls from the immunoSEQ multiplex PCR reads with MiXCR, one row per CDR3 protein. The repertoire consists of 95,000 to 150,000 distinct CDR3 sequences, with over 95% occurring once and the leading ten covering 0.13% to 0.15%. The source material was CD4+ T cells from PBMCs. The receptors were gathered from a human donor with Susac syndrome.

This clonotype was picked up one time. CDR3 loop: CASSQVVSETQYF. CDR3 DNA: TGTGCCAGCAGCCAAGTTGTGTCGGAGACCCAGTACTTC. This sequence joins TRBV3-1 and TRBJ2-5, with D hard to call. The CDR3 totals 13 residues. Germline V lookup: CDR1 LGHDT, CDR2 YNNKEL (reference sequence). The V end lost 1 base, the J end lost 5 bases, and 8 bases lay between the germline ends.

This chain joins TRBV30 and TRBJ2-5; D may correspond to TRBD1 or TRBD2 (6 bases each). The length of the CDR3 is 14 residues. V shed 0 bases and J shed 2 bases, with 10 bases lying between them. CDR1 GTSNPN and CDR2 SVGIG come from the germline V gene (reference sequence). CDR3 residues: CAWSVRRGQETQYF. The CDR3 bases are TGTGCCTGGAGTGTACGGAGGGGGCAAGAGACCCAGTACTTC.

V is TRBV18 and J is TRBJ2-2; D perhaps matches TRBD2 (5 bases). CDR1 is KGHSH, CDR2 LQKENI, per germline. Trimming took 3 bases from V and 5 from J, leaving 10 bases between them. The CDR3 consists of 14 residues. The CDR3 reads CASSPLPGTGELFF. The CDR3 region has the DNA TGTGCCAGCTCACCCCTACCGGGAACCGGGGAGCTGTTTTTT.

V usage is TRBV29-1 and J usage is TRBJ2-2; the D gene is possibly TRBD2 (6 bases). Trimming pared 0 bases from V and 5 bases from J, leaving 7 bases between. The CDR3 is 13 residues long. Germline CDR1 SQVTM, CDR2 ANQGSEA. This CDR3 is CSVEDRGTGELFF. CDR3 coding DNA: TGCAGCGTTGAAGATCGGGGGACCGGGGAGCTGTTTTTT.

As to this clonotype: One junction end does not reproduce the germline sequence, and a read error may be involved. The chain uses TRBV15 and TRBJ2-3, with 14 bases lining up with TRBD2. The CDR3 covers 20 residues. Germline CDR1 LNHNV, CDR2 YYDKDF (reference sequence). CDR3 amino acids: CATSGDPGLAGVRGTDTQYF. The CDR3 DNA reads TGTGCCACCAGCGGAGATCCGGGACTAGCGGGAGTCCGCGGCACAGATACGCAGTATTTT.

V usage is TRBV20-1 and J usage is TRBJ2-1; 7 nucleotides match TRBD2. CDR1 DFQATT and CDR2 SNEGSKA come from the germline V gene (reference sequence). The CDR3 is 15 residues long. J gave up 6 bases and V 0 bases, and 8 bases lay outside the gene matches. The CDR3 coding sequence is TGCAGTGCTAGAGAGAAGCGGGATTACTCCAATGAGCAGTTCTTC. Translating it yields CSAREKRDYSNEQFF.

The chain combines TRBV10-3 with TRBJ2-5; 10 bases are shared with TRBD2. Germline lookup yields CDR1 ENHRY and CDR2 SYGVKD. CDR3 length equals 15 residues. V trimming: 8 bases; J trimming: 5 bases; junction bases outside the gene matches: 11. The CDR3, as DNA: TGTGCCATCGGGTCCGTCAGCGGGAGGGCGGAGACCCAGTACTTC. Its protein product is CAIGSVSGRAETQYF.

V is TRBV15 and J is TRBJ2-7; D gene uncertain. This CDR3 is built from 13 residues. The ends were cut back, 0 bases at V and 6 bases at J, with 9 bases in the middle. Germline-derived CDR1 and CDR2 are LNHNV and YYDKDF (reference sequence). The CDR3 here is CATSRDLGGEQYF. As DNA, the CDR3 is TGTGCCACCAGCAGAGATCTCGGCGGCGAGCAGTACTTC. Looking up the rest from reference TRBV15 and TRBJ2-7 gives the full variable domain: DAMVIQNPRYQVTQFGKPVTLSCSQTLNHNVMYWYQQKSSQAPKLLFHYYDKDFNNEADTPDNFQSRRPNTSFCFLDIRSPGLGDTAMYLCATSRDLGGEQYFGPGTRLTVT.

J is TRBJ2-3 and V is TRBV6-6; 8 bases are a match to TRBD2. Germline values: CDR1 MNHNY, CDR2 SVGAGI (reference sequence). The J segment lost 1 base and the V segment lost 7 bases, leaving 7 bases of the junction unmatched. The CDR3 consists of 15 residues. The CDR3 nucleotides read TGTGCCAGCACCCTCAGCGGGAGCGGCACAGATACGCAGTATTTT. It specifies CASTLSGSGTDTQYF.

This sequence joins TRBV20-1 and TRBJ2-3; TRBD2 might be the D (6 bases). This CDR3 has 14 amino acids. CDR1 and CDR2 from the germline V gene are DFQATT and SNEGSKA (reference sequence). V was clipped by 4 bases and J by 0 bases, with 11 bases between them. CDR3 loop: CSAKQEGSTDTQYF. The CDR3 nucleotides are TGCAGTGCTAAGCAGGAGGGCAGCACAGATACGCAGTATTTT.

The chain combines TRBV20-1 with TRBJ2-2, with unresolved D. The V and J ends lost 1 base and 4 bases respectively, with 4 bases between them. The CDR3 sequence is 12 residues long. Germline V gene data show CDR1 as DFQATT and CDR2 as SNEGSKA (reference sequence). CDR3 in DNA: TGCAGTGCTAGAGCCTTCACCGGGGAGCTGTTTTTT. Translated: CSARAFTGELFF.

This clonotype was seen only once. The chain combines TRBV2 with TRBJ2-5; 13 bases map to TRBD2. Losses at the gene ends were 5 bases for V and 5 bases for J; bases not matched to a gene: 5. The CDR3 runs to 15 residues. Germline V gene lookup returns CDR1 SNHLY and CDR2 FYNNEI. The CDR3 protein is CASSKELAGGETQYF. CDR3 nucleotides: TGTGCCAGCAGTAAAGAACTAGCGGGAGGGGAGACCCAGTACTTC.

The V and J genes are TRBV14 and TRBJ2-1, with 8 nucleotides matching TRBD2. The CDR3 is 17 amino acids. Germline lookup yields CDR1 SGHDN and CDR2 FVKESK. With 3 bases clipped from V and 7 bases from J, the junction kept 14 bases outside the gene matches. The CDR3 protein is CASSHNQAGVPWNEQFF. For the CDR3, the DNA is TGTGCCAGCAGCCATAACCAAGCGGGAGTCCCTTGGAATGAGCAGTTCTTC.

CDR3 nucleotide sequence: TGTGCCAGCAGCCTAGCGGGAGGGAACTACAATGAGCAGTTCTTC. As protein: CASSLAGGNYNEQFF. V and J are TRBV3-1 and TRBJ2-1; the match to TRBD2 covers 11 bases. The CDR3 contains 15 residues. Germline V CDR1 and CDR2: LGHDT, YNNKEL (reference sequence). The V and J ends lost 4 bases and 3 bases, in that order; junction bases with no gene match: 2.

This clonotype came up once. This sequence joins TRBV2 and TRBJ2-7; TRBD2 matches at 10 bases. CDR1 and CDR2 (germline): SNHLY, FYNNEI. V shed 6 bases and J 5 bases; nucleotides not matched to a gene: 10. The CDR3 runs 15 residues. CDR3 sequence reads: CASSDSGRSWNEQYF. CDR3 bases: TGTGCCAGCAGCGATAGCGGGAGGTCCTGGAACGAGCAGTACTTC.

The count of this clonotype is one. The CDR3 coding sequence is TGCAGTGCGGCCGGGACAGGGGGAGAGACCCAGTACTTC. This encodes CSAAGTGGETQYF. The chain recombines TRBV20-1 with TRBJ2-5, with TRBD1 matching 11 bases. V lost 6 bases to trimming and J lost 4 bases; unmatched junction nucleotides: 4. The CDR3 is 13 residues long. The germline V gene has CDR1 DFQATT and CDR2 SNEGSKA (reference sequence).

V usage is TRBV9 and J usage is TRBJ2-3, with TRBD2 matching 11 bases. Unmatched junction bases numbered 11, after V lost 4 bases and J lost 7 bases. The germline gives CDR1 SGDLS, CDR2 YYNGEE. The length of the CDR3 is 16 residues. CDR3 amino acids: CASSITKGTSGHTQYF. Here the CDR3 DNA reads TGTGCCAGCAGCATCACGAAGGGGACTAGCGGTCATACGCAGTATTTT. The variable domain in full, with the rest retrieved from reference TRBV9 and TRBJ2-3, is DSGVTQTPKHLITATGQRVTLRCSPRSGDLSVYWYQQSLDQGLQFLIQYYNGEERAKGNILERFSAQQFPDLHSELNLSSLELGDSALYFCASSITKGTSGHTQYFGPGTRLTVL.

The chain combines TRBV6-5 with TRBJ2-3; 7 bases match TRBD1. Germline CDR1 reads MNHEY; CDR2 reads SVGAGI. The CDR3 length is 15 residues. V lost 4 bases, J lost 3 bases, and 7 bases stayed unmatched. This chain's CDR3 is CASSSRTGQTDTQYF. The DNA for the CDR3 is TGTGCCAGCAGTTCCAGGACAGGACAAACAGATACGCAGTATTTT.

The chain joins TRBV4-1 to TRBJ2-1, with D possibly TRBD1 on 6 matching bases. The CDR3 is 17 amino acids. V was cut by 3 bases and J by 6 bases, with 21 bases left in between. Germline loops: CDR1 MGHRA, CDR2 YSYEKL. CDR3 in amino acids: CASSQRDMGLVGNEQFF. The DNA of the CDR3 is TGCGCCAGCAGCCAGAGGGACATGGGTTTAGTTGGCAATGAGCAGTTCTTC.

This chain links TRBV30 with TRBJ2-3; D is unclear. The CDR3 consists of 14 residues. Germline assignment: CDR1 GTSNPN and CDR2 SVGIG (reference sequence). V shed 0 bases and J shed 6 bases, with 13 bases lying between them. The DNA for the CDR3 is TGTGCCTGGAGTGTACTGGCCCACTTGGATACGCAGTATTTT. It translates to CAWSVLAHLDTQYF.

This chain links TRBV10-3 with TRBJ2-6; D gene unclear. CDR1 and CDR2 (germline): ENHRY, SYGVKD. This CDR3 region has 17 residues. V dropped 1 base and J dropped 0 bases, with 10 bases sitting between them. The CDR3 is CAISEFGSISGANVLTF. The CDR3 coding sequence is TGTGCCATCAGTGAGTTTGGCAGCATCTCTGGGGCCAACGTCCTGACTTTC.

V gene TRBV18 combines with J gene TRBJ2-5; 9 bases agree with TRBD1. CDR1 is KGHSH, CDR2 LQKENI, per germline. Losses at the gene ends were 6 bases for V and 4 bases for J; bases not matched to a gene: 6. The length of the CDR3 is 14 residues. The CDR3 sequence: CASSSGTGRETQYF. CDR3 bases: TGTGCCAGCTCCTCCGGGACAGGGCGAGAGACCCAGTACTTC.